The clone carrying this T cell receptor beta chain turned up a few times. The sample comes from a study of blood T cells in healthy people across ages. A second PCR, run for roughly 7 to 11 cycles, used a sample-barcoded 5' primer plus a J-beta primer mix. MiXCR, run by TCRdb on the 5' RACE reads, gives a single entry per CDR3 protein. The sample contains 800,000 to 950,000 distinct CDR3 sequences, roughly 28% of which appear only once. V gave up 5 bases and J gave up 3 bases; unmatched junction bases: 10. The length of the CDR3 is 16 residues. Germline loops: CDR1 SGHDT, CDR2 YYEEEE. The sample was also linked to a second study, of T cells of mothers and their children.

Specimen: blood. The sequence derives from a woman aged 40 to 50 in good health. This chain joins TRBV5-6 and TRBJ2-3, with 9 bases matching TRBD1. The CDR3 bases are TGTGCCAGCAGATCCCGGGACAGGGTAAAAACAGATACGCAGTATTTT. Its translation is CASRSRDRVKTDTQYF.